This TCR beta chain is from a study of spatial heterogeneity in lung cancer (dated by TCRdb to 2018 to 2020). About the investigation overall: Beta-chain transcripts were consistently detected in greater numbers than alpha-chain transcripts, which likely reflects a higher abundance of beta-chain transcripts. At surgery, both alpha and beta chains were TCR-sequenced in more than 200 tumor regions, fewer than 85 matched nontumor lung samples and some 60 PBMC samples. The study linked features of the TCR repertoire to counts of nonsynonymous mutations, which were determined by whole-exome sequencing of tumor tissue. In non-small cell lung cancer, the study quantitatively compared TCR alpha and beta repertoires across several tumor regions, matched nontumor lung, and blood. In the raw uncorrected reads, each unique combination of TCR and UMI appeared on average more than ten times. Study-wide conclusions, independent of this receptor: Confirming at a functional level the hypothesis that regional TCRs recognize regional mutations was considered to require additional single-cell paired TCR alpha and beta sequencing. Ubiquitous expanded tumor TCRs showed up in blood more often at tumor resection than at routine follow-up.

The germline V gene gives CDR1 as MGHRA and CDR2 as YSYEKL. V is pared back by 3 bases and J by 4 bases, with 10 bases lying between the germline termini. From its cysteine to its phenylalanine, the CDR3 spans 14 amino acids. The DNA shown is the 42-base CDR3, in frame from base 1. The method was 5' RACE. Sequencing relied on a NextSeq 500. To allow correction of PCR and sequencing errors, the TCR library protocol tagged every TCR cDNA molecule with a unique molecular identifier. Per the authors' processing: TCR identification, UMI-based error correction and CDR3 extraction were performed with Decombinator tools. Expanded TCRs were defined as those above a frequency of 2 per 1,000, corresponding to the top 1% of the tumor frequency distribution. Rényi diversity was computed with the R vegan package after subsampling each repertoire 100 times to 5,000 TCRs. CDR3 similarity networks were constructed using string-kernel similarity of amino acid triplets, with links drawn between CDR3s whose pairwise similarity was above 0.82. TCRdb handled the public reads itself, with Q25 trimming in fastp and clone calling in MiXCR, and kept productive beta chains. Each record represents a unique CDR3 protein, reported with the most common genes and DNA among its rows. The V and J calls and clone size are TCRdb's, not the authors'. The sample table lists 48,000 or so distinct CDR3 sequences, about 5.8% of them with a count of one. The ten largest clonotypes hold roughly 10% of the sample.

Per the publication, the time point label means: sample taken at primary tumor resection. For TCR sequencing, whole RNA was extracted from tumor and nontumor lung tissue, or from cryopreserved PBMC samples, and no cell sorting was done. Samples were obtained from 65 to 90 patients with early-stage, untreated non-small cell lung cancer from the lung TRACERx cohort. Patients were selected for TCR sequencing only if sufficient RNA was available from at least two tumor regions. Concerning this clonotype: The antigen this receptor binds is unknown. No much larger clone exists at a distance of one base, and base qualities are not known.

The chain uses TRBV4-1 and TRBJ1-3, with TRBD1 perhaps the D gene, on 6 matching bases. The sample consisted of PBMCs, taken at surgery. The receptor's source is a male donor with early-stage non-small cell lung cancer. The sequenced DNA is TGCGCCAGCAGCCAGAGGGGGGAAGGAAACACCATATATTTT. Its protein product is CASSQRGEGNTIYF.